This T cell receptor beta chain was identified in a study of T cell changes during pregnancy in multiple sclerosis. Produced via immunoSEQ multiplex PCR; TCRdb's table is partial and in-frame only. The sample consists of 65,000 to 85,000 clones, around 94% of them appearing once. This CDR3 spans 14 amino acids. V was pared by 6 bases and J by 0 bases, with 11 bases between. Germline V CDR1 and CDR2: SQVTM, ANQGSEA. This clone was picked up one time. The sequence came from a female donor with multiple sclerosis, enrolled in a pregnancy study. The sequenced sample was CD4+ T cells from peripheral blood mononuclear cells, obtained after pregnancy. The V call is TRBV29-1, the J call TRBJ1-4, with unresolved D. The CDR3 reads CSVQVTATNEKLFF. CDR3 in DNA: TGCAGCGTGCAGGTTACTGCAACTAATGAAAAACTGTTTTTT.